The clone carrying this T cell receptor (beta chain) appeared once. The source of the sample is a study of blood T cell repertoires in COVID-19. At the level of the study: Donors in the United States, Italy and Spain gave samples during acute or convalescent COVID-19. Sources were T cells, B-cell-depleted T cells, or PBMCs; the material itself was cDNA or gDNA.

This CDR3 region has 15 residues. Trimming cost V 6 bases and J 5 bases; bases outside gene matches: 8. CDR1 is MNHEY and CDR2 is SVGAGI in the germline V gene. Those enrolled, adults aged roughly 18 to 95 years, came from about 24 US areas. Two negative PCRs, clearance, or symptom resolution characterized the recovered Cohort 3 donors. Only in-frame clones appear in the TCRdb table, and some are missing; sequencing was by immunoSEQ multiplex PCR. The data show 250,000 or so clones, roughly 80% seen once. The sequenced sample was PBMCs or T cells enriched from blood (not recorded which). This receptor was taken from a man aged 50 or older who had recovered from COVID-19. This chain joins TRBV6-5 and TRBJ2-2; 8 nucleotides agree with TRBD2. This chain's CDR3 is CASRPAGGGTGELFF. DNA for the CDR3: TGTGCCAGCAGACCCGCGGGAGGCGGTACCGGGGAGCTGTTTTTT.